The 5 T cell receptor beta chains listed next were all sequenced from one sample in a study of CD8+ T cells in alopecia areata. Treatment: oral pan-JAK inhibitor, 5-10 mg twice daily. Extracted RNA was reverse transcribed into cDNA, the sequencing template. The method was immunoSEQ multiplex PCR; TCRdb's version includes in-frame clones alone and lacks a portion of them. There are 95,000 to 100,000 clones in the sample; 60% occur only once, and less than 20% lies in the top ten. This specimen was CD8+ T cells sorted from blood, taken at approximately week 56, from a patient treated with tofacitinib. The receptors stem from a human donor with alopecia areata.

V is TRBV15 and J is TRBJ1-3; TRBD1 agrees at 10 bases. The CDR3 is 16 residues long. The V gene's germline CDR1 is LNHNV and CDR2 YYDKDF (reference sequence). V shed 4 bases and J 0 bases; nucleotides not matched to a gene: 3. CDR3 sequence (DNA): TGTGCCACCAGCATGGACAGGGGGAGCTCTGGAAACACCATATATTTT. Translated, it gives CATSMDRGSSGNTIYF. Based on the CDR3 plus reference TRBV15 and TRBJ1-3, the full variable domain is DAMVIQNPRYQVTQFGKPVTLSCSQTLNHNVMYWYQQKSSQAPKLLFHYYDKDFNNEADTPDNFQSRRPNTSFCFLDIRSPGLGDTAMYLCATSMDRGSSGNTIYFGEGSWLTVV.

The chain has TRBV2 and TRBJ2-7, with 8 bases that match TRBD1. Unmatched junction bases numbered 4, after V lost 6 bases and J lost 0 bases. The V gene's germline CDR1 is SNHLY and CDR2 FYNNEI. This CDR3 spans 14 amino acids. The CDR3 loop reads CASRTGEISYEQYF. The CDR3 nucleotides read TGTGCCAGCAGGACAGGGGAAATCTCCTACGAGCAGTACTTC.

The chain recombines TRBV13 with TRBJ2-5; D unclear. With 5 bases removed from V and 3 bases from J, the gap between germline ends came to 4 bases. Germline lookup yields CDR1 PRHDT and CDR2 FYEKMQ (reference sequence). This CDR3 is 11 amino acids long. The CDR3 loop reads CASSIKETQYF. The DNA for the CDR3 is TGTGCCAGCAGCATAAAAGAGACCCAGTACTTC.

This chain links TRBV27 with TRBJ1-2; maybe TRBD1 (5 bases). The CDR3 is 14 residues long. Germline-derived CDR1 and CDR2 are MNHEY and SMNVEV (reference sequence). Trimming cost V 5 bases and J 2 bases, with 12 bases left between them. CDR3 in DNA: TGTGCCAGCAGTACATTACGGGACAACTATGGCTACACCTTC. Translated, it gives CASSTLRDNYGYTF.

This clone was detected only once. This chain uses TRBV29-1 with TRBJ2-7, with 8 bases identical to TRBD1. The ends lost 4 bases at V and 0 bases at J; junction bases unmatched: 8. The germline V gene encodes CDR1 SQVTM and CDR2 ANQGSEA. CDR3 length equals 15 residues. CDR3 DNA: TGCAGCGTTGTAGGGGGACAGGCTCACTCCTACGAGCAGTACTTC. The encoded protein is CSVVGGQAHSYEQYF.